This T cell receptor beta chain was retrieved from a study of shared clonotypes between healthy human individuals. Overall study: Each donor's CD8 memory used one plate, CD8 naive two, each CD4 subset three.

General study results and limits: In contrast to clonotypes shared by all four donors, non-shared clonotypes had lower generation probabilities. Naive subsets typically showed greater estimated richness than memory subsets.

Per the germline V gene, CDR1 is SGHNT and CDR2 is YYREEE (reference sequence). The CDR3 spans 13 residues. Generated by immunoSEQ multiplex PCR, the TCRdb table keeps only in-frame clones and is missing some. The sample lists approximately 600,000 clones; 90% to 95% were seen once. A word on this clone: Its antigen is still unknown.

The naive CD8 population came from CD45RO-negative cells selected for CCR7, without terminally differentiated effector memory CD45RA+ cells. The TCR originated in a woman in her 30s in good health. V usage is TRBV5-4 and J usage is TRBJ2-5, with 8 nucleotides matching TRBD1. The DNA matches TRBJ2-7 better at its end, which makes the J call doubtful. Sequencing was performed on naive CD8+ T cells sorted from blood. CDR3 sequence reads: CATTGTGAYEQYF. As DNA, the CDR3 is TGTGCCACGACCGGGACAGGAGCTTACGAGCAGTACTTC.